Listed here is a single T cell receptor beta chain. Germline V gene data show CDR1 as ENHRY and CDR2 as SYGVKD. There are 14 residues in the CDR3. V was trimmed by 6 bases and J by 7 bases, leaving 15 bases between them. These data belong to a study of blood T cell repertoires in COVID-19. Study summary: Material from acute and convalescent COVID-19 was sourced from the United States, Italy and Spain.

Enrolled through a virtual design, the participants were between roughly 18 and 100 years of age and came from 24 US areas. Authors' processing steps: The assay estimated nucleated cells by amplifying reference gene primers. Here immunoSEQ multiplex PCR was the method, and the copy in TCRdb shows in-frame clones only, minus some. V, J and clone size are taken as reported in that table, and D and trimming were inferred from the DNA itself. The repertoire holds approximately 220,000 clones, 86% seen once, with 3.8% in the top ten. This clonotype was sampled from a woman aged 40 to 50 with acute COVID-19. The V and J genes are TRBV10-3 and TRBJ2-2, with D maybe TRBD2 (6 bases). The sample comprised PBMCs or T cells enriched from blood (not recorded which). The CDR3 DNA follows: TGTGCCATCAGGGGGGGAACCAGCAACGGGGAGCTGTTTTTT. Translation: CAIRGGTSNGELFF.